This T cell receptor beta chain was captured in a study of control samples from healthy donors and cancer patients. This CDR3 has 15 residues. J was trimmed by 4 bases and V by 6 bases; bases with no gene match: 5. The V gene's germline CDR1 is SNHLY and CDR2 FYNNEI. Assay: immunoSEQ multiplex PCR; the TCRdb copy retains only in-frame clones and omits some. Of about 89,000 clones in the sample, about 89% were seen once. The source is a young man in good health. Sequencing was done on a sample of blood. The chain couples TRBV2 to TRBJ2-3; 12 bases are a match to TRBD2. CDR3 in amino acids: CASSRTSGVPDTQYF. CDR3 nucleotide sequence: TGTGCCAGCAGCAGGACTAGCGGGGTCCCAGATACGCAGTATTTT.